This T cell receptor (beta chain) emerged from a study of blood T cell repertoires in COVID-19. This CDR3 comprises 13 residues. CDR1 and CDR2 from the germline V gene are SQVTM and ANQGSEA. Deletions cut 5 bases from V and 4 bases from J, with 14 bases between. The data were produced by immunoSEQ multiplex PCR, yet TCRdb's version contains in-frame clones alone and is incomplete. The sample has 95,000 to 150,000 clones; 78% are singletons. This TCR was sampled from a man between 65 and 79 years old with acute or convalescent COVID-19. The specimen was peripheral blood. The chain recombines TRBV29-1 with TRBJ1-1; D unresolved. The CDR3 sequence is CSVRGQAATEAFF. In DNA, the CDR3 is TGCAGCGTTAGAGGGCAGGCGGCCACTGAAGCTTTCTTT.